The next 26 T cell receptor beta chains were all read from a single sample in a study of blood T cells in healthy people across ages. Together with a sample-barcoded 5' primer, a J-beta primer mix was included in a second PCR lasting about 7 to 11 cycles. TCRdb redid the calling of the 5' RACE reads with MiXCR, one entry per CDR3 protein. The table lists fewer than 1.5 million distinct CDR3 sequences, around 42% of them singletons. What was sequenced was blood. Receptor source: a woman under 30 in good health.

This clonotype was found many times. V is TRBV29-1 and J is TRBJ2-1, with TRBD2 matching over 8 bases. Germline loops: CDR1 SQVTM, CDR2 ANQGSEA. The CDR3 has 16 residues. With 6 bases clipped from V and 6 bases from J, the junction kept 16 bases outside the gene matches. Here the CDR3 reads CSVDGGSGLGSNEQFF. The CDR3 bases are TGCAGCGTGGACGGGGGATCGGGACTAGGGAGCAATGAGCAGTTCTTC.

The rearrangement joins TRBV11-2 to TRBJ2-2; 9 bases fit TRBD2. J gave up 2 bases and V 1 base, and 14 bases lay outside the gene matches. The germline gives CDR1 SGHAT, CDR2 FQNNGV. The CDR3 loop spans 20 amino acids. DNA for the CDR3: TGTGCCAGCAGCTTAGGGATTGGACTAGCGAGGGGTCCCAACACCGGGGAGCTGTTTTTT. As protein: CASSLGIGLARGPNTGELFF.

The V gene is TRBV11-2, the J gene TRBJ2-5; D is undetermined. Germline lookup yields CDR1 SGHAT and CDR2 FQNNGV. V lost 5 bases, J lost 1 base, and 20 bases lay in between. This CDR3 contains 17 residues. CDR3 sequence (DNA): TGTGCCAGCAGCCACTACTCGACTCCTTCCCTCCAAGAGACCCAGTACTTC. It yields the protein CASSHYSTPSLQETQYF.

The chain employs TRBV5-1 and TRBJ2-3; TRBD2 agrees at 8 bases. CDR3 length: 15 residues. In germline, CDR1 is SGHRS, CDR2 YFSETQ. J lost 7 bases, V lost 0 bases, and 7 bases had no gene match. CDR3 amino acids: CASSLASGSGNTQYF. The CDR3 coding sequence is TGCGCCAGCAGCTTGGCCAGCGGGAGTGGAAATACGCAGTATTTT.

The CDR3 is CASSEARIREAFF. For the CDR3, the DNA is TGTGCCAGCAGTGAAGCGCGTATCAGGGAGGCTTTCTTT. V gene TRBV6-1 combines with J gene TRBJ1-1; possibly TRBD1 for D (5 bases). Deletions cut 0 bases from V and 11 bases from J, with 13 bases between. Germline V gene lookup returns CDR1 MNHNS and CDR2 SASEGT. The length of the CDR3 is 13 residues.

This clonotype was counted at least ten times. The gene calls are TRBV10-3 and TRBJ2-3; 8 positions match TRBD2. The length of the CDR3 is 14 residues. The V gene's germline CDR1 is ENHRY and CDR2 SYGVKD. In DNA form, the CDR3 reads TGTGCTCACAGCGGGGGTCGAGGAACAGATACGCAGTATTTT. It yields the protein CAHSGGRGTDTQYF.

Note on this clonotype: Given a much more abundant clone one base away, this may be a read error. The CDR3 nucleotides are TGTGCCATCAGTGAAGGGCAGGGCGGGCAGTTCTTC. It translates to CAISEGQGGQFF. V usage is TRBV10-3 and J usage is TRBJ2-1, with a tentative D call TRBD1 (5 bases). Germline CDR1 is ENHRY and CDR2 is SYGVKD. Trimming shortened V by 3 bases and J by 12 bases, and 12 bases separated the two germline ends. This CDR3 comprises 12 residues.

This clonotype was picked up a small number of times. The chain employs TRBV20-1 and TRBJ1-2, with 10 bases matching TRBD1. Germline V gene lookup returns CDR1 DFQATT and CDR2 SNEGSKA (reference sequence). The length of the CDR3 is 18 residues. V lost 1 base, J lost 7 bases, and 18 bases stayed unmatched. CDR3 nucleotides: TGCAGTGCTAGAGCAGCAACAGGACAGGGGGGTATTAAGAGTGGCTACACCTTC. Translating it yields CSARAATGQGGIKSGYTF.

This chain connects TRBV15 to TRBJ2-5; no reliable D call. V was pared by 5 bases and J by 4 bases, with 5 bases between. Germline CDR1 LNHNV, CDR2 YYDKDF (reference sequence). There are 11 residues in the CDR3. Here the CDR3 DNA reads TGTGCCACCAGCTCCCTAGAGACCCAGTACTTC. Residues: CATSSLETQYF.

This clonotype has ten or more counts. The chain employs TRBV4-1 and TRBJ1-2; 9 nucleotides match TRBD1. The length of the CDR3 is 14 residues. V gave up 1 base and J gave up 7 bases; unmatched junction bases: 4. Germline-derived CDR1 and CDR2 are MGHRA and YSYEKL. The CDR3 loop is CASSQVTGGSGYTF. The CDR3 bases are TGCGCCAGCAGCCAAGTTACAGGGGGCAGTGGCTACACCTTC.

This chain joins TRBV1 and TRBJ1-6; the table gives TRBD1 as D, unverified against the DNA. TRBV1 is shown as a pseudogene. The CDR3 sequence is 15 residues long. The CDR3 DNA reads as TGCACCAGCAGCCAACCGGACAGGGGGCTTCAACCCCTCCACTTT. Translated: CTSSQPDRGLQPLHF.

The chain carries TRBV27 and TRBJ2-2; 8 bases agree with TRBD2. The CDR3 runs to 16 residues. The germline V gene has CDR1 MNHEY and CDR2 SMNVEV (reference sequence). Trimming cost V 5 bases and J 3 bases; bases outside gene matches: 8. CDR3 sequence: CASSHIAGYYTGELFF. The CDR3 nucleotides read TGTGCCAGCAGTCACATAGCGGGGTACTACACCGGGGAGCTGTTTTTT.

V is TRBV10-3 and J is TRBJ2-3, with 7 bases that match TRBD2. Looked up from germline, CDR1 is ENHRY and CDR2 is SYGVKD. The length of the CDR3 is 17 residues. The ends lost 2 bases at V and 1 base at J; junction bases unmatched: 9. The CDR3 spells CAISEVWRREGTDTQYF. CDR3 in DNA: TGTGCCATCAGTGAGGTGTGGAGACGGGAGGGCACAGATACGCAGTATTTT.

V and J are TRBV6-4 and TRBJ2-1, with TRBD2 identical over 10 bases. J lost 9 bases, V lost 4 bases, and 12 bases had no gene match. The CDR3 is made up of 16 amino acids. CDR1 and CDR2 from the germline V gene are MRHNA and SNTAGT. CDR3 sequence: CASSAGAGGQHGEQFF. DNA of the CDR3: TGTGCCAGCAGTGCCGGAGCGGGGGGGCAACACGGTGAGCAGTTCTTC.

The chain carries TRBV5-1 and TRBJ2-7; D ambiguous. The V and J ends lost 6 bases and 5 bases respectively, with 12 bases between them. Germline CDR1 reads SGHRS; CDR2 reads YFSETQ. This CDR3 region has 12 residues. CDR3 amino acids: CASKLEWDEQYF. For the CDR3, the DNA is TGCGCCAGCAAGTTAGAGTGGGACGAGCAGTACTTC.

This clonotype has only a few counts. The chain couples TRBV5-1 to TRBJ2-1; 7 nucleotides line up with TRBD2. From germline, CDR1 is SGHRS and CDR2 YFSETQ. CDR3 length: 15 residues. J was trimmed by 10 bases and V by 0 bases; bases with no gene match: 10. CDR3 protein: CASSLAGAGVVEQFF. DNA of the CDR3: TGCGCCAGCAGCTTGGCCGGGGCGGGAGTTGTGGAGCAGTTCTTC.

The J gene is TRBJ2-1, the V gene TRBV6-2 or TRBV6-3; tentatively, D is TRBD1 or TRBD2 (5 bases each). The CDR3 covers 14 residues. CDR1 and CDR2 (germline): MNHEY, SVGEGT. Trimming removed 6 bases at V and 9 bases at J, with 18 bases between. CDR3 nucleotide sequence: TGTGCCAGCAGACGACGAGGGGAAGCACCTGAGCAGTTCTTC. This gives the protein CASRRRGEAPEQFF.

V is TRBV27 and J is TRBJ2-1; TRBD2 aligns across 14 bases. Looked up from germline, CDR1 is MNHEY and CDR2 is SMNVEV (reference sequence). V gave up 5 bases and J gave up 1 base; unmatched junction bases: 7. The CDR3 is 18 residues long. The CDR3 is CASSPTSGGAGSYNEQFF. As DNA, the CDR3 is TGTGCCAGCAGTCCGACTAGCGGGGGGGCCGGGTCCTACAATGAGCAGTTCTTC.

The chain links TRBV5-8 to TRBJ2-4; D is ambiguous. V was cut by 3 bases and J by 2 bases, with 6 bases left in between. The germline CDR1 and CDR2 sequences are SGHTS and YDEGEE. The CDR3 extends over 13 amino acids. CDR3 sequence reads: CASSSRTKNIQYF. The CDR3 coding sequence is TGTGCCAGCAGCTCCCGAACCAAAAACATTCAGTACTTC. Based on the CDR3 plus reference TRBV5-8 and TRBJ2-4, the full variable domain is EAGVTQSPTHLIKTRGQQATLRCSPISGHTSVYWYQQALGLGLQFLLWYDEGEERNRGNFPPRFSGRQFPNYSSELNVNALELEDSALYLCASSSRTKNIQYFGAGTRLSVL.

V gene TRBV24-1 combines with J gene TRBJ2-3; TRBD1 agrees at 7 bases. V trimming: 4 bases; J trimming: 5 bases; junction bases outside the gene matches: 8. This CDR3 region has 15 residues. Germline-derived CDR1 and CDR2 are KGHDR and SFDVKD. The CDR3 coding sequence is TGTGCCACCAGTGAAGGCAGGGGGAAGATAGATACGCAGTATTTT. Encoded protein: CATSEGRGKIDTQYF.

On this clonotype itself: The junction differs from germline at one of its ends, possibly a read error. The chain carries TRBV12-3 or TRBV12-4 and TRBJ2-3; 10 bases are shared with TRBD2. The CDR3 is 16 amino acids. Here the CDR3 DNA reads TGTGCCAGCAGTTTTGTAGCGGGGGGAAGCACAGATGCGCAGTATTTT. Its translation is CASSFVAGGSTDAQYF.

This clonotype was detected a few times. The rearrangement links TRBV7-8 to TRBJ2-7; 7 nucleotides agree with TRBD1. This CDR3 is built from 15 residues. Unmatched junction bases numbered 7, after V lost 3 bases and J lost 2 bases. Looked up from germline, CDR1 is SGHVS and CDR2 is FQNEAQ. CDR3 coding DNA: TGTGCCAGCAGCTTCAATAGGGGGCCTGCCTACGAGCAGTACTTC. The encoded protein is CASSFNRGPAYEQYF.

The chain employs TRBV27 and TRBJ1-2; possible D gene TRBD1, 5 bases. The CDR3 sequence is 14 residues long. V was pared by 6 bases and J by 10 bases, with 21 bases between. CDR1 is MNHEY, CDR2 SMNVEV, per germline (reference sequence). The CDR3 here is CASRSGTTVRTYTF. The CDR3 region has the DNA TGTGCCAGCAGGTCCGGGACGACCGTCAGGACCTACACCTTC.

In its sample, this clonotype was seen a few times. This rearrangement joins TRBV6-2 or TRBV6-3 to TRBJ2-7; 10 nucleotides line up with TRBD2. J lost 2 bases, V lost 2 bases, and 12 bases had no gene match. This CDR3 has 18 amino acids. CDR1 and CDR2 (germline): MNHEY, SVGEGT. The CDR3 coding sequence is TGTGCCAGCAGTTACCGAGCTAGCGGGGGCGCCCCTCCCTACGAGCAGTACTTC. It codes for CASSYRASGGAPPYEQYF.

A few counts support this clonotype. The chain has TRBV7-8 and TRBJ2-4; D is possibly TRBD1 or TRBD2 (5 bases each). With 4 bases removed from V and 8 bases from J, the gap between germline ends came to 12 bases. The germline CDR1 and CDR2 sequences are SGHVS and FQNEAQ. CDR3 length: 13 amino acids. The CDR3: CASSWTLGDIQYF. The DNA for the CDR3 is TGTGCCAGCAGCTGGACCCTGGGGGACATTCAGTACTTC.

The rearrangement links TRBV6-1 to TRBJ1-5; no definite D call. The length of the CDR3 is 13 residues. From germline, CDR1 is MNHNS and CDR2 SASEGT. Trimming shortened V by 4 bases and J by 4 bases, and 8 bases separated the two germline ends. The CDR3 coding sequence is TGTGCCAGCAGTGGAACTACTAATCAGCCCCAGCATTTT. Translating it yields CASSGTTNQPQHF.